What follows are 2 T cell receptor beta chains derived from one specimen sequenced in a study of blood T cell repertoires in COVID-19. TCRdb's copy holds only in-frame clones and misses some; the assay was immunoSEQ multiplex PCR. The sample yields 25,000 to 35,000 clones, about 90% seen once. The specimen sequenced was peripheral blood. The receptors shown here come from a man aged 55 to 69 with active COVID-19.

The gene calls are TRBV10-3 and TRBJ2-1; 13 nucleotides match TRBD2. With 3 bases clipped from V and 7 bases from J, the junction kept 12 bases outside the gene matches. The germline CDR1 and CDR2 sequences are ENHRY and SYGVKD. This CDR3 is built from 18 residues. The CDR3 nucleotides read TGTGCCATCAGTGATTGGACTAGCGGGGGTGCCCCCGGGAATGAGCAGTTCTTC. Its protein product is CAISDWTSGGAPGNEQFF.

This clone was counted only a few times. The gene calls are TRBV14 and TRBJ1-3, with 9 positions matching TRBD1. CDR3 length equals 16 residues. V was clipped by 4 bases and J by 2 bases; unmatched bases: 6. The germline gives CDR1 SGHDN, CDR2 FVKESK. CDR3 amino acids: CASSRDRVPPGNTIYF. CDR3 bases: TGTGCCAGCAGCCGGGACAGGGTTCCTCCTGGAAACACCATATATTTT.